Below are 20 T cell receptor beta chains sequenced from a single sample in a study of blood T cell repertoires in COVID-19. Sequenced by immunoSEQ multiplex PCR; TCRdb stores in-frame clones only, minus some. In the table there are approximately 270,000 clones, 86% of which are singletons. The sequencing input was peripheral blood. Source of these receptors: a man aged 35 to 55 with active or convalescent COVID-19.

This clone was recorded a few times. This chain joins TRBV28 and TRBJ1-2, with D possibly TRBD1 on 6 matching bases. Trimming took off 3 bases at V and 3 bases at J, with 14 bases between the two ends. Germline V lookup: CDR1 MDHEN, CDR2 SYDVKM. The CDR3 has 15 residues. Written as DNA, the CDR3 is TGTGCCAGCAGTTTCGGTACAGGGCGGGACTATGGCTACACCTTC. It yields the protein CASSFGTGRDYGYTF.

The CDR3 DNA is TGCGCCAGCAGCTTGGCGGGGGTGGGCAATCAGCCCCAGCATTTT. Protein: CASSLAGVGNQPQHF. This chain connects TRBV5-1 to TRBJ1-5; tentatively, D is TRBD1 (5 bases). Germline values: CDR1 SGHRS, CDR2 YFSETQ. The CDR3 consists of 15 residues. V lost 0 bases and J 2 bases, leaving 9 bases between the germline ends.

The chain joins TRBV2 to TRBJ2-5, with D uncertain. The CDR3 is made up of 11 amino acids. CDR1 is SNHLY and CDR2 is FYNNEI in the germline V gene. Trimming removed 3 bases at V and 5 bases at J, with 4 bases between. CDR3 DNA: TGTGCCAGCAGTGACATGGAGACCCAGTACTTC. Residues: CASSDMETQYF.

The CDR3 DNA sequence: TGTGCCAGCAGCTCTCAGGGGGCAATAAAGACCCAGTACTTC. Protein: CASSSQGAIKTQYF. This chain uses TRBV11-1 with TRBJ2-5; 8 positions match TRBD1. Germline CDR1 is SGHAT and CDR2 is FQDESV (reference sequence). The CDR3 length is 14 residues. The V gene end was trimmed by 4 bases and the J gene end by 6 bases; junction bases not matched to a gene: 7.

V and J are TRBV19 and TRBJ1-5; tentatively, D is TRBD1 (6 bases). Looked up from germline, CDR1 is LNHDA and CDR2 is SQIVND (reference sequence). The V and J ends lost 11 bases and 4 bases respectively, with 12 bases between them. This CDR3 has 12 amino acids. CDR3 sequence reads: CAAQGNNQPQHF. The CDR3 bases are TGTGCCGCACAGGGTAATAATCAGCCCCAGCATTTT.

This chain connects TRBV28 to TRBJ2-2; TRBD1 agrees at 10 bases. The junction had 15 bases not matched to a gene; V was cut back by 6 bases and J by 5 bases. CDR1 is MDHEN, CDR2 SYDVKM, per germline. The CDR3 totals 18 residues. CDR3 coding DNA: TGTGCCAGCAGGGGCGCAATATGGGACAGGGGTTATACCGGGGAGCTGTTTTTT. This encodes CASRGAIWDRGYTGELFF. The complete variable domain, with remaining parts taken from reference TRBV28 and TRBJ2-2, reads DVKVTQSSRYLVKRTGEKVFLECVQDMDHENMFWYRQDPGLGLRLIYFSYDVKMKEKGDIPEGYSVSREKKERFSLILESASTNQTSMYLCASRGAIWDRGYTGELFFGEGSRLTVL.

For the CDR3, the DNA is TGTGCCACCTACCCCAACGCCAGGCGGAACACTGAAGCTTTCTTT. This translates into CATYPNARRNTEAFF. The chain joins TRBV6-1 to TRBJ1-1; D not resolved. The CDR3 length is 15 residues. Germline CDR1 MNHNS, CDR2 SASEGT. Trimming removed 10 bases from V and 1 base from J, with 19 bases in between.

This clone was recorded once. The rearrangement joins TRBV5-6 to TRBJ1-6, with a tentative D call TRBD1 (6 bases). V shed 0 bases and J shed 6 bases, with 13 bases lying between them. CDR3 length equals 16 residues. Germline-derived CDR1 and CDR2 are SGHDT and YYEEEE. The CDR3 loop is CASSLAGAWGNSPLHF. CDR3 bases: TGTGCCAGCAGCTTGGCAGGGGCATGGGGTAATTCACCCCTCCACTTT.

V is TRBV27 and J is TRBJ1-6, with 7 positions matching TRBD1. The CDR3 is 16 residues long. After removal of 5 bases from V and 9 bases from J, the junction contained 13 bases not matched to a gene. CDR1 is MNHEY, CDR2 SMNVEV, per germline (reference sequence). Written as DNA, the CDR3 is TGTGCCAGCAGTCCTACCGGACAGGTTAGCAGTTCACCCCTCCACTTT. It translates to CASSPTGQVSSSPLHF.

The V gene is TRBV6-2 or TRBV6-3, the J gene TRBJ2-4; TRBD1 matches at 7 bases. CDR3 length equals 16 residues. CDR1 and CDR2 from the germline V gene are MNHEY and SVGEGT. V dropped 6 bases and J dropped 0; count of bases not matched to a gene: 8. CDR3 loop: CASSPQGVLAKNIQYF. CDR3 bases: TGTGCCAGCAGCCCCCAGGGGGTACTAGCCAAAAACATTCAGTACTTC.

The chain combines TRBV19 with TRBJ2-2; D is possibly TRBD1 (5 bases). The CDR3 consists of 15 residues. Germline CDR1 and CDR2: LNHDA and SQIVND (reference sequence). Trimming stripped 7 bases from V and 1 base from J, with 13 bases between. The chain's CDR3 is CASTPFQGNTGELFF. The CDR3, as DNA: TGTGCCAGTACCCCGTTTCAGGGGAACACCGGGGAGCTGTTTTTT.

The CDR3 spells CASSLTGTRINEQFF. CDR3 in DNA: TGTGCCAGCAGCTTAACGGGGACTAGGATCAATGAGCAGTTCTTC. The chain joins TRBV7-3 to TRBJ2-1; TRBD2 agrees at 8 bases. Germline CDR1 SGHTA, CDR2 FQGTGA. The CDR3 has 15 residues. Trimming cost V 0 bases and J 6 bases; bases outside gene matches: 4.

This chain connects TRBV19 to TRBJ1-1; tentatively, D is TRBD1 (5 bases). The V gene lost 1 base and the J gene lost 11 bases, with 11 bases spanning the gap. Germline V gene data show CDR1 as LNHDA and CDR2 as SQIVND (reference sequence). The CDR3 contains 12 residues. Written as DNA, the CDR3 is TGTGCCAGTAGTATAGCGGCAGGGCCGGCTTTCTTT. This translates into CASSIAAGPAFF.

In nucleotides, the CDR3 is TGTGCCAGTCGAGGCACCGGGGAGCTGTTTTTT. Its protein product is CASRGTGELFF. This chain joins TRBV7-9 and TRBJ2-2; D call uncertain. Germline values: CDR1 SEHNR, CDR2 FQNEAQ (reference sequence). This CDR3 is built from 11 residues. V dropped 9 bases and J dropped 4 bases, with 6 bases sitting between them.

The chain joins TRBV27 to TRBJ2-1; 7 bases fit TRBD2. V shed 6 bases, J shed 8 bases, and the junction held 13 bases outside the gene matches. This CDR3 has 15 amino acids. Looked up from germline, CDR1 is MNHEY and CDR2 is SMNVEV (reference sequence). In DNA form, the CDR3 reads TGTGCCAGCAGGCCGTTAGCGGGCCTAGGGGATGAGCAGTTCTTC. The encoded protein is CASRPLAGLGDEQFF.

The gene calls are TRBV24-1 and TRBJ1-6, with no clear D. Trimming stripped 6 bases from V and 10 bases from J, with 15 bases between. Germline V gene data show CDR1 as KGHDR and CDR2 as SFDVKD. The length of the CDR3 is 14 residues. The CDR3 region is CATSSDHPASPLHF. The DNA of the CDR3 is TGTGCCACCAGTTCAGACCACCCAGCGTCACCCCTCCACTTT.

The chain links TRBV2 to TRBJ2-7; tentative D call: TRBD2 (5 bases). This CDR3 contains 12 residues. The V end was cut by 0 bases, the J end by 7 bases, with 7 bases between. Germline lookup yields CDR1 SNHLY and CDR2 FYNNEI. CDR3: CASSEARVEQYF. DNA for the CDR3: TGTGCCAGCAGTGAAGCGCGGGTTGAGCAGTACTTC. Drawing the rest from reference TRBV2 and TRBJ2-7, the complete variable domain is EPEVTQTPSHQVTQMGQEVILRCVPISNHLYFYWYRQILGQKVEFLVSFYNNEISEKSEIFDDQFSVERPDGSNFTLKIRSTKLEDSAMYFCASSEARVEQYFGPGTRLTVT.

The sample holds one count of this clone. The CDR3 sequence is CASTGSGRETQYF. The CDR3, as DNA: TGTGCCAGCACCGGTAGCGGGAGGGAGACCCAGTACTTC. The chain has TRBV6-5 and TRBJ2-5; 10 bases agree with TRBD2. Trimming at V came to 7 bases and at J to 5 bases, leaving 4 bases not matched to a gene. This CDR3 spans 13 amino acids. CDR1 is MNHEY and CDR2 is SVGAGI in the germline V gene.

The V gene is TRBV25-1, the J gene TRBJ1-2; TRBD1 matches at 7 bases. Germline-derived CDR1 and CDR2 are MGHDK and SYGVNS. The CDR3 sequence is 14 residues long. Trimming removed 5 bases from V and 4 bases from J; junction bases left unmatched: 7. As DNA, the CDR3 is TGTGCCAGCAGTACAGGGGAATCTCTCTATGGCTACACCTTC. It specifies CASSTGESLYGYTF.

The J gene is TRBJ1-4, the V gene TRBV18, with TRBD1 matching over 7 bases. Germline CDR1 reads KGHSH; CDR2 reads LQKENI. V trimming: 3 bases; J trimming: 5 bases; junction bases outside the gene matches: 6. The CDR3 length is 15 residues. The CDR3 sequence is CASSPTGQRNEKLFF. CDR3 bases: TGTGCCAGCTCACCGACGGGACAGAGGAATGAAAAACTGTTTTTT.